This is a list of T cell receptor beta chains from one sample in a study of blood T cell repertoires in COVID-19. Clones were read by immunoSEQ multiplex PCR, and TCRdb kept only the in-frame ones, dropping some. The table shows around 100,000 clones, with over 80% occurring only once. Sequenced input: peripheral blood. The origin of the receptors is a man between 50 and 59 years old with active COVID-19. The CDR3 runs from the conserved cysteine through the conserved F or W. A D gene is named only where the DNA matches it firmly. Some rows have no size entry. The others give once, few or many, or a class for an expanded clone.

NA	NA	TRBV7-9	TRBJ2-1	TGTGCCAGCAGTCCCCGGGGAAGTCTCTCCCTCGAGCAGTTCTTC	CASSPRGSLSLEQFF
NA	TRBD2	TRBV28	TRBJ2-1	TGTGCCAGCAGTTTAACCCTGTTCAGGACTAGCGGGACTAGGTTCTTC	CASSLTLFRTSGTRFF
NA	NA	TRBV30	TRBJ1-2	TGTGCCTGGAGATTACAGGGATCGGGCTACACCTTC	CAWRLQGSGYTF
NA	TRBD2	TRBV6-5	TRBJ2-1	TGTGCCAGCAGTTACCCGACGGCGGGAGGAAATGAGCAGTTCTTC	CASSYPTAGGNEQFF
NA	NA	TRBV20-1	TRBJ2-7	TGCAGTGCTAGAGGGGCATACGAGCAGTACTTC	CSARGAYEQYF
NA	TRBD2	TRBV18	TRBJ2-3	TGTGCCAGCTCAGCAGGGACTAGCGGGAGTGGGACAGATACGCAGTATTTT	CASSAGTSGSGTDTQYF
NA	NA	TRBV5-5	TRBJ2-5	TGTGCCAGCAGCGCACAGGTTTTGGGTTTTCAAGAGACCCAGTACTTC	CASSAQVLGFQETQYF
few	NA	TRBV10-3	TRBJ2-1	TGTGCCGCTCTGAGTAGAAACAATGAGCAGTTCTTC	CAALSRNNEQFF
NA	NA	TRBV5-1	TRBJ2-2	TGCGCCAGCAGCTTGGGTACAGGGACGAACACCGGGGAGCTGTTTTTT	CASSLGTGTNTGELFF
NA	TRBD1	TRBV5-1	TRBJ1-1	TGCGCCAGCAGCTTGACAGGGGGCGCCGGTAACACTGAAGCTTTCTTT	CASSLTGGAGNTEAFF
NA	TRBD1	TRBV3-1/TRBV3-2	TRBJ1-4	TGTGCCAGCAGCCAACGACAGGGGAGGAATGAAAAACTGTTTTTT	CASSQRQGRNEKLFF
NA	TRBD2	TRBV13	TRBJ2-1	TGTGCCAGCAGCCCTCGGGGGGTAGGGTACAATGAGCAGTTCTTC	CASSPRGVGYNEQFF
NA	NA	TRBV14	TRBJ2-3	TGTGCCAGCAGTCACAGGGTACGGACAGATACGCAGTATTTT	CASSHRVRTDTQYF
NA	TRBD1	TRBV10-3	TRBJ2-7	TGTGCCATCAGGAGGACAGGGGAATACGAGCAGTACTTC	CAIRRTGEYEQYF
NA	TRBD1	TRBV6-5	TRBJ1-1	TGTGCCAGCAGACGGACAGGAATGAACACTGAAGCTTTCTTT	CASRRTGMNTEAFF
NA	TRBD2	TRBV19	TRBJ2-2	TGTGCCAGTAGTGGGAGGGGAGGTCCCGCCACCGGGGAGCTGTTTTTT	CASSGRGGPATGELFF
NA	NA	TRBV5-1	TRBJ2-1	TGCGCCAGCAGCTCATACGGACTTTCTGAGCAGTTCTTC	CASSSYGLSEQFF
NA	NA	TRBV28	TRBJ1-2	TGTGCCAGCAGTTGGGGGAGGGGCGAGGGCTACACCTTC	CASSWGRGEGYTF
NA	TRBD1	TRBV7-7	TRBJ2-7	TGTGCTAGCAGCCCGGGACAGGGAGCCCACGAGCAGTACTTC	CASSPGQGAHEQYF
NA	NA	TRBV4-2	TRBJ2-1	TGTGCCAGCAGCCAAGAATTAGCGATTAGGAATGAGCAGTTCTTC	CASSQELAIRNEQFF
NA	NA	TRBV3-1/TRBV3-2	TRBJ2-7	TGTGCCAGCAGCCAGGCTCTCGAGCAGTACTTC	CASSQALEQYF
NA	NA	TRBV6-5	TRBJ1-1	TGTGCCAGCAGTACAGACGGAATGAACACTGAAGCTTTCTTT	CASSTDGMNTEAFF
NA	TRBD1	TRBV23-1	TRBJ1-3	TGCGCCAGCCTACCGGGACAGGGGGACTCTGGAAACACCATATATTTT	CASLPGQGDSGNTIYF
NA	TRBD1	TRBV27	TRBJ2-7	TGTGCCAGCGGCAGGGACAGGATCTACGAGCAGTACTTC	CASGRDRIYEQYF
NA	TRBD1	TRBV18	TRBJ1-2	TGTGCCAGCTCACTGGACAGGAACTATGGCTACACCTTC	CASSLDRNYGYTF
NA	NA	TRBV6-1	TRBJ1-5	TGTGCCAGCAGTGAAGGAATACGGGATGTTCAGCCCCAGCATTTT	CASSEGIRDVQPQHF
NA	TRBD1	TRBV5-1	TRBJ1-1	TGCGCCAGCAGCTCGACAGGGAAGACTGAAGCTTTCTTT	CASSSTGKTEAFF
NA	NA	TRBV7-8	TRBJ1-3	TGTGCCAGCAGCTTTGGGACACGCGGAAACACCATATATTTT	CASSFGTRGNTIYF
medium-sized	NA	TRBV2	TRBJ1-2	TGTGCCAGCAGGACACACTATGGCTACACCTTC	CASRTHYGYTF
NA	TRBD1	TRBV15	TRBJ1-5	TGTGCCACCAGCAGAGACAGGGGGCTTCAGCCCCAGCATTTT	CATSRDRGLQPQHF
NA	TRBD2	TRBV5-1	TRBJ2-7	TGCGCCAGCAGCTTGGATACTAGCGGGCCGTCGCAGTACTTC	CASSLDTSGPSQYF
NA	NA	TRBV19	TRBJ1-1	TGTGCCAGTATCGCGACAGTAGGCCGTGAAGCTTTCTTT	CASIATVGREAFF